This T cell receptor beta chain was found in a study of cytomegalovirus exposure and HLA in healthy donors. Study as a whole: Within an early data release were about 85 million unique TCRs drawn from HLA-typed donors. Notes on the study in general: Sequence variants that were highly shared formed a cluster that was likely a sequencing artifact.

Looked up from germline, CDR1 is MNHEY and CDR2 is SMNVEV (reference sequence). V lost 5 bases and J lost 0, with 10 bases in between. The CDR3 runs 14 residues. With 60 Vbeta and 13 Jbeta primers, the PCR was carried out. The method was immunoSEQ multiplex PCR; TCRdb's version includes in-frame clones alone and lacks a portion of them. The table records some 200,000 clones, roughly 76% of them present only once. This clone was recorded once. Its specificity is not known. Input material: PBMCs. The rearrangement joins TRBV27 to TRBJ1-1, with TRBD1 as a possible D gene (5 bases). This receptor was obtained from a man between 40 and 49 years old in good health and CMV-seropositive. The CDR3, as DNA: TGTGCCAGCAGTCAGGGACTCTTGAACACTGAAGCTTTCTTT. Amino acids: CASSQGLLNTEAFF.